Shown below are 24 T cell receptor beta chains from a single sample sequenced in a study of blood T cells in healthy people across ages. Next came a second PCR, run for about 6 to 11 cycles, which used a sample-barcoded 5' primer along with a J-beta primer mix. In TCRdb, the 5' RACE reads were re-called with MiXCR into one record per CDR3 protein. The table has almost 1 million distinct CDR3 sequences, roughly 51% seen once; the top ten hold 20% to 25%. Sample: blood. These receptors were collected from a woman aged 55-75 years in good health.

The chain carries TRBV28 and TRBJ2-7; no reliable D call. Deletions cut 2 bases from V and 7 bases from J, with 9 bases between. This CDR3 comprises 12 residues. Germline-derived CDR1 and CDR2 are MDHEN and SYDVKM. Written as DNA, the CDR3 is TGTGCCAGCAGTTTACGCTGGTTGGAGCAGTACTTC. The encoded protein is CASSLRWLEQYF.

The rearrangement joins TRBV6-1 to TRBJ2-3; 7 bases fit TRBD2. Germline V lookup: CDR1 MNHNS, CDR2 SASEGT. J lost 1 base, V lost 4 bases, and 11 bases had no gene match. The length of the CDR3 is 17 residues. The CDR3 sequence is CASSGIGGGGRTDTQYF. The CDR3 nucleotides read TGTGCCAGCAGTGGTATCGGCGGCGGGGGACGCACAGATACGCAGTATTTT.

The rearrangement joins TRBV7-9 to TRBJ1-5, with a possible D match to TRBD1 (6 bases). Trimming removed 2 bases at V and 8 bases at J, with 13 bases between. The CDR3 contains 14 residues. CDR1 and CDR2 (germline): SEHNR, FQNEAQ (reference sequence). CDR3 in DNA: TGTGCCAGCAGCTTACAGGGGATTAACGAGCCCCAGCATTTT. It yields the protein CASSLQGINEPQHF. Full variable domain (outside the CDR3, taken from reference TRBV7-9 and TRBJ1-5): DTGVSQNPRHKITKRGQNVTFRCDPISEHNRLYWYRQTLGQGPEFLTYFQNEAQLEKSRLLSDRFSAERPKGSFSTLEIQRTEQGDSAMYLCASSLQGINEPQHFGDGTRLSIL.

V gene TRBV7-2 combines with J gene TRBJ2-2, with TRBD2 identical over 10 bases. CDR1 is SGHTA, CDR2 FQGNSA, per germline. J lost 7 bases, V lost 3 bases, and 8 bases had no gene match. CDR3 length: 16 amino acids. The CDR3 sequence: CASSFVIAGGYGELFF. The CDR3 DNA reads as TGTGCCAGCAGCTTCGTGATAGCGGGAGGTTACGGGGAGCTGTTTTTT.

Remarks on this clonotype: One end of the junction fails to match germline, which may point to a read error. This chain connects TRBV28 to TRBJ1-1, with D unresolved. The germline V gene encodes CDR1 MDHEN and CDR2 SYDVKM. The CDR3 has 13 residues. The CDR3 DNA reads as TGTGCCAGCACCACGGGCGGGAACATTGAAGCTTTCTTT. This codes for CASTTGGNIEAFF. Combining the CDR3 with reference TRBV28 and TRBJ1-1 gives the whole variable domain DVKVTQSSRYLVKRTGEKVFLECVQDMDHENMFWYRQDPGLGLRLIYFSYDVKMKEKGDIPEGYSVSREKKERFSLILESASTNQTSMYLCASTTGGNIEAFFGQGTRLTVV.

This clonotype has only a few counts. The chain is built from TRBV6-5 and TRBJ2-5; 10 bases match TRBD2. V trimming: 6 bases; J trimming: 5 bases; junction bases outside the gene matches: 6. The CDR3 has 14 residues. Germline V gene lookup returns CDR1 MNHEY and CDR2 SVGAGI. The CDR3 sequence: CASRASGSRETQYF. The CDR3 nucleotides are TGTGCCAGCAGGGCTAGCGGGAGTCGGGAGACCCAGTACTTC.

The rearrangement uses TRBV6-2 or TRBV6-3 and TRBJ2-1, with D hard to call. This CDR3 has 11 residues. The ends were cut back, 6 bases at V and 9 bases at J, with 9 bases in the middle. In germline, CDR1 is MNHEY, CDR2 SVGEGT. CDR3 loop: CASSRQTEQFF. The DNA of the CDR3 is TGTGCCAGCAGCCGACAAACTGAGCAGTTCTTC.

The V call is TRBV11-3, the J call TRBJ2-5; no clear D gene. Trimming removed 5 bases at V and 0 bases at J, with 4 bases between. The CDR3 totals 12 residues. Germline V gives CDR1 SGHNT, CDR2 YENEEA. CDR3 nucleotides: TGTGCCAGCAGCGCCGACCAAGAGACCCAGTACTTC. Translation gives CASSADQETQYF.

V is TRBV20-1 and J is TRBJ2-1; D call uncertain. V was cut by 1 base and J by 2 bases, with 6 bases left in between. This CDR3 spans 13 amino acids. Per germline, CDR1 DFQATT and CDR2 SNEGSKA (reference sequence). This chain's CDR3 is CSARGRTYNEQFF. The CDR3 region has the DNA TGCAGTGCTAGAGGACGGACCTACAATGAGCAGTTCTTC.

The chain is built from TRBV4-2 and TRBJ2-1; 11 bases fit TRBD2. The J call may not be correct, given that the DNA end is closer to TRBJ2-7. Germline-derived CDR1 and CDR2 are LGHNA and YNFKEQ. CDR3 size: 15 residues. The CDR3 sequence is CASSKTSGTYNEQYF. The CDR3 DNA reads as TGTGCCAGCAGCAAGACTAGCGGGACCTACAATGAGCAGTACTTC.

The chain uses TRBV20-1 and TRBJ2-5; 8 bases map to TRBD1. The CDR3 runs 14 residues. Germline loops: CDR1 DFQATT, CDR2 SNEGSKA (reference sequence). V was pared by 5 bases and J by 2 bases, with 7 bases of the junction left unmatched. The CDR3 loop reads CSAQKGQEQETQYF. The CDR3 DNA sequence: TGCAGTGCTCAAAAGGGACAGGAACAAGAGACCCAGTACTTC.

The chain is built from TRBV2 and TRBJ1-3; D is unresolved. The germline V and J ends were trimmed by 4 bases and 0 bases, with 7 bases remaining between them. The length of the CDR3 is 14 residues. Looked up from germline, CDR1 is SNHLY and CDR2 is FYNNEI. The CDR3 nucleotides are TGTGCCAGCAGTGCCGGGAACTCTGGAAACACCATATATTTT. It yields the protein CASSAGNSGNTIYF.

This sequence joins TRBV20-1 and TRBJ2-1; maybe TRBD2 (5 bases). This CDR3 contains 11 residues. Germline V gives CDR1 DFQATT, CDR2 SNEGSKA (reference sequence). V was clipped by 8 bases and J by 10 bases, with 15 bases between them. The CDR3 DNA reads TGCAGTACAATTCCTGGGAGAGAGCAGTTCTTC. Its protein is CSTIPGREQFF.

The chain uses TRBV10-3 and TRBJ2-5; the D is unclear. The J call is in doubt because the DNA end fits TRBJ2-7 better. CDR3 length: 14 amino acids. Germline CDR1 reads ENHRY; CDR2 reads SYGVKD. This chain's CDR3 is CAISESNSGDEQYF. In DNA, the CDR3 is TGTGCCATCAGTGAGTCGAATTCAGGCGACGAGCAGTACTTC.

The chain carries TRBV5-1 and TRBJ2-5, with a tentative D call TRBD2 (6 bases). The V and J ends lost 3 bases and 3 bases respectively, with 18 bases between them. The CDR3 spans 16 residues. Germline V gives CDR1 SGHRS, CDR2 YFSETQ. The CDR3 here is CASSSVFAEGKETQYF. In DNA form, the CDR3 reads TGCGCCAGCAGCTCCGTCTTTGCGGAGGGGAAAGAGACCCAGTACTTC.

This rearrangement joins TRBV12-3 or TRBV12-4 to TRBJ2-3, with TRBD2 identical over 9 bases. Unmatched junction bases numbered 9, after V lost 3 bases and J lost 8 bases. The CDR3 sequence is 15 residues long. The CDR3 reads CASSLSGSGSGTQYF. The CDR3 DNA reads TGTGCCAGCAGTTTGAGCGGTAGCGGGAGTGGTACGCAGTATTTT.

This chain links TRBV20-1 with TRBJ2-7, with TRBD2 identical over 8 bases. CDR3 length equals 12 residues. V lost 7 bases to trimming and J lost 7 bases; unmatched junction nucleotides: 9. Germline loops: CDR1 DFQATT, CDR2 SNEGSKA (reference sequence). CDR3 loop: CSGTSRWEEQYF. CDR3 DNA sequence: TGCAGTGGGACTAGCCGGTGGGAAGAGCAGTACTTC.

The chain employs TRBV11-2 and TRBJ2-1; no reliable D call. Germline CDR1 and CDR2: SGHAT and FQNNGV. V lost 1 base, J lost 2 bases, and 12 bases lay in between. The CDR3 runs 16 residues. CDR3 loop: CASSLVDPSPYNEQFF. As DNA, the CDR3 is TGTGCCAGCAGCTTAGTCGACCCTAGTCCCTACAATGAGCAGTTCTTC. Full variable domain (missing parts from reference TRBV11-2 and TRBJ2-1): EAGVAQSPRYKIIEKRQSVAFWCNPISGHATLYWYQQILGQGPKLLIQFQNNGVVDDSQLPKDRFSAERLKGVDSTLKIQPAKLEDSAVYLCASSLVDPSPYNEQFFGPGTRLTVL.

This clonotype was detected a few times. The rearrangement joins TRBV2 to TRBJ1-4; TRBD1 agrees at 12 bases. V lost 8 bases, J lost 11 bases, and 6 bases stayed unmatched. Germline assignment: CDR1 SNHLY and CDR2 FYNNEI. The CDR3 length is 13 residues. This CDR3 reads CASEGQGARKLFF. CDR3 DNA sequence: TGTGCCAGCGAGGGACAGGGGGCGCGGAAACTGTTTTTT.

The rearrangement joins TRBV12-3 or TRBV12-4 to TRBJ2-7, with D perhaps TRBD2 (5 bases). The CDR3 has 13 amino acids. Trimming shortened V by 5 bases and J by 6 bases, and 14 bases separated the two germline ends. CDR3 loop: CASSPSPEGEQYF. DNA of the CDR3: TGTGCCAGCAGTCCATCCCCTGAGGGCGAGCAGTACTTC.

The rearrangement joins TRBV4-1 to TRBJ1-4, with TRBD1 matching 7 bases. V lost 1 base to trimming and J lost 7 bases; unmatched junction nucleotides: 6. The germline gives CDR1 MGHRA, CDR2 YSYEKL. The CDR3 runs to 15 residues. DNA of the CDR3: TGCGCCAGCAGCCAAGTTTGGACAGGTTTTGAAAAACTGTTTTTT. This encodes CASSQVWTGFEKLFF.

The V gene is TRBV12-3 or TRBV12-4, the J gene TRBJ2-1, with 8 bases identical to TRBD2. The CDR3 has 16 amino acids. The trim removed 3 bases at V and 5 bases at J, leaving 9 bases unmatched. CDR3 residues: CASSLLSGRGDNEQFF. CDR3 bases: TGTGCCAGCAGTTTGTTAAGCGGGAGAGGAGACAATGAGCAGTTCTTC.

This chain links TRBV20-1 with TRBJ2-5, with 9 bases that match TRBD2. CDR1 and CDR2 (germline): DFQATT, SNEGSKA (reference sequence). The CDR3 is made up of 13 amino acids. V shed 6 bases and J 0 bases; nucleotides not matched to a gene: 2. The CDR3 DNA is TGCAGTGCCCTAGCGGGGTACCAAGAGACCCAGTACTTC. Residues: CSALAGYQETQYF.

This clonotype was observed once. The V gene is TRBV6-5, the J gene TRBJ2-7; the match to TRBD2 covers 7 bases. The CDR3 sequence is 14 residues long. V trimming: 7 bases; J trimming: 1 base; junction bases outside the gene matches: 7. Germline V lookup: CDR1 MNHEY, CDR2 SVGAGI. The CDR3: CASTGEGRSYEQYF. The CDR3 DNA follows: TGTGCCAGCACGGGGGAGGGCCGATCCTACGAGCAGTACTTC.